This T cell receptor beta chain appears in the sequencing data of a study of T cells in tuberculosis. This table comes from immunoSEQ multiplex PCR, and its TCRdb copy is limited to in-frame clones, with some not included. Of 40,000 to 50,000 clones detected, 95% appear once; the ten largest clones hold around 3.5%. After removal of 3 bases from V and 8 bases from J, the junction contained 9 bases not matched to a gene. This CDR3 has 15 amino acids. Per the germline V gene, CDR1 is MNHNS and CDR2 is SASEGT. The sequenced sample was PBMCs. The receptor comes from a donor between 10 and 35 years old with latent tuberculosis or without tuberculosis infection. The genes are TRBV6-1 and TRBJ1-3; 8 bases line up with TRBD1. Here the CDR3 DNA reads TGTGCCAGCAGTGACCAGACAGGGGCAATAGACACCATATATTTT. Its translation is CASSDQTGAIDTIYF.